A selection of T cell receptor beta chains follows, all from one sample in a study of blood T cells in healthy people across ages. TCRdb reanalysed the 5' RACE reads using MiXCR and keeps one entry per CDR3 protein. The sample has about 1 million distinct CDR3 sequences; 35% to 50% are singletons. Specimen: blood. The receptors stem from an older woman in good health. CDR3s leave out the opening cysteine and the closing phenylalanine or tryptophan.

TRBJ2-1	TRBV5-1	ASRRSGANEQF
TRBJ2-3	TRBV6-1	ASSEAEWRTQY
TRBJ2-3	TRBV7-2	ASSQAGGVDTQY
TRBJ2-7	TRBV11-2	ASSLGVGASGSYEQY
TRBJ2-7	TRBV10-1	ASSEADRVHEQY
TRBJ2-7	TRBV6-6	ASTAGTANTYEQY
TRBJ2-2	TRBV14	ASNYRGRTGELF
TRBJ2-5	TRBV4-3	ASSPFDWGEQY
TRBJ2-7	TRBV7-9	ASSETGQGAYEQY
TRBJ2-7	TRBV10-3	AVRDFHEQY
TRBJ2-7	TRBV6-1	ASSERRREITYEQY
TRBJ2-1	TRBV20-1	SASRDRVGEQF
TRBJ2-6	TRBV3-1	ASTAGWANVLT
TRBJ2-3	TRBV27	ASSLRRALTDTQY
TRBJ1-5	TRBV4-2	ASSQDQASNQPQH
TRBJ2-7	TRBV5-1	ASSSLGRAYEQY
TRBJ2-4	TRBV3-1	ASSPLTGPTVAKNIQY
TRBJ1-1	TRBV5-5	ASSLVGREAF
TRBJ2-3	TRBV28	ASSPGLNFADTQY